The clone carrying this TCR beta chain has just one count. The data originate from a study of T cell changes during pregnancy in multiple sclerosis. This CDR3 is 14 amino acids long. V was cut by 9 bases and J by 3 bases, with 16 bases left in between. CDR1 and CDR2 from the germline V gene are SEHNR and FQNEAQ (reference sequence). Profiling relied on immunoSEQ multiplex PCR, and the TCRdb table lists in-frame clones only, not all of them. The top ten hold just under 2% of the sample, which has about 100,000 clones, 80% to 95% seen once. This material consisted of peripheral blood, taken after pregnancy. This chain connects TRBV7-9 to TRBJ2-3, with D perhaps TRBD1 (6 bases). The TCR sequence derives from a female donor with multiple sclerosis, enrolled in a pregnancy study. The CDR3 spells CASRGGSVTDTQYF. The CDR3, as DNA: TGTGCCAGTCGTGGGGGCTCGGTAACAGATACGCAGTATTTT.